These 7 T cell receptor beta chains were sequenced from one sample in a study of T cell changes during pregnancy in multiple sclerosis. Sequencing used immunoSEQ multiplex PCR; TCRdb keeps in-frame clones, though not all of them. The sample carries 40,000 or so clones, 90% recorded once. Sequenced here: CD8+ T cells from peripheral blood mononuclear cells, sampled in the first trimester of pregnancy. These TCRs come from a female donor with multiple sclerosis, enrolled in a pregnancy study.

CDR3 protein: CASNPGINTEAFF. As DNA, the CDR3 is TGTGCCAGTAATCCGGGAATAAACACTGAAGCTTTCTTT. J is TRBJ1-1 and V is TRBV19; D gene ambiguous. V lost 7 bases to trimming and J lost 2 bases, with 11 bases between them. The CDR3 runs to 13 residues. CDR1 and CDR2 (germline): LNHDA, SQIVND (reference sequence).

The sample holds a few counts of this clone. The gene calls are TRBV9 and TRBJ1-1; D may be TRBD1 (6 bases). V was clipped by 0 bases and J by 3 bases, with 12 bases between them. Germline V lookup: CDR1 SGDLS, CDR2 YYNGEE. The CDR3 has 15 amino acids. The CDR3: CASSVGTAWDTEAFF. CDR3 nucleotides: TGTGCCAGCAGCGTAGGGACAGCCTGGGACACTGAAGCTTTCTTT.

The J gene is TRBJ1-1, the V gene TRBV5-1; D is ambiguous. The CDR3 length is 12 residues. Germline V gives CDR1 SGHRS, CDR2 YFSETQ. Trimming shortened V by 5 bases and J by 1 base, and 6 bases separated the two germline ends. The CDR3 nucleotides are TGCGCCAGCAGGGTCGGGAACACTGAAGCTTTCTTT. Translating it yields CASRVGNTEAFF.

The chain joins TRBV30 to TRBJ2-1; D is uncertain. The CDR3 totals 15 residues. V was clipped by 1 base and J by 5 bases, with 15 bases between them. From germline, CDR1 is GTSNPN and CDR2 SVGIG (reference sequence). CDR3: CAWSELVYTNNEQFF. DNA for the CDR3: TGTGCCTGGAGTGAGCTAGTATATACTAACAATGAGCAGTTCTTC.

This chain uses TRBV4-3 with TRBJ2-4; 8 nucleotides agree with TRBD2. After removal of 3 bases from V and 0 bases from J, the junction contained 4 bases not matched to a gene. Germline V lookup: CDR1 LGHNA, CDR2 YSLEER. CDR3 length: 16 amino acids. This CDR3 is CASSHSGGVAKNIQYF. The CDR3 region has the DNA TGCGCCAGCAGCCATTCGGGGGGGGTAGCCAAAAACATTCAGTACTTC.

This chain joins TRBV10-3 and TRBJ2-7; 7 bases align to TRBD1. Germline CDR1 reads ENHRY; CDR2 reads SYGVKD. CDR3 length: 14 amino acids. V lost 2 bases to trimming and J lost 3 bases; unmatched junction nucleotides: 4. In DNA form, the CDR3 reads TGTGCCATCAGTGAGCGAGACAGGGACTACGAGCAGTACTTC. This gives the protein CAISERDRDYEQYF.

The chain employs TRBV9 and TRBJ1-1, with D maybe TRBD1 (5 bases). V was trimmed by 3 bases and J by 5 bases, leaving 17 bases between them. The germline CDR1 and CDR2 sequences are SGDLS and YYNGEE. This CDR3 has 15 residues. The CDR3 nucleotides are TGTGCCAGCAGCGCCCCGGACATAGGTAAGACTGAAGCTTTCTTT. Protein: CASSAPDIGKTEAFF.